This T cell receptor (beta chain) was retrieved from a study of neoadjuvant nivolumab and ipilimumab in lung cancer. Study-wide background: Patients got nivolumab 3 mg/kg on days 1, 15 and 29; combination added ipilimumab 1 mg/kg day 1.

Libraries were prepared by immunoSEQ multiplex PCR; TCRdb keeps only in-frame clonotypes and omits some of them. The table has fewer than 35,000 clones, 80% to 95% seen once; the top ten hold around 2%. Trimming left V 0 bases short and J 3 bases short, with 13 bases between. CDR1 and CDR2 (germline): SGDLS, YYNGEE. The CDR3 sequence is 15 residues long. Study results and caveats: Pathologic regression was not significantly tied to TCR clonality. Pretherapy blood TCR richness correlated positively with resected tumor richness. From pretherapy to surgery, tumor richness and clonality rose with dual therapy.

Concerning this clone: No antigen is known for it.

The V and J genes are TRBV9 and TRBJ2-7; tentatively, D is TRBD1 (7 bases). The starting material was peripheral blood, obtained after neoadjuvant nivolumab, alone or with ipilimumab, at or shortly before surgery. The clonotype comes from an adult with non-small cell lung cancer. CDR3 in amino acids: CASSVGTGGSYEQYF. CDR3 in DNA: TGTGCCAGCAGCGTAGGGACAGGAGGGAGCTACGAGCAGTACTTC.